This T cell receptor (beta chain) was recovered during a study of OX40 agonist ivuxolimab in advanced cancers. V lost 10 bases, J lost 5 bases, and 7 bases stayed unmatched. The CDR3 totals 13 residues. Germline values: CDR1 ENHRY, CDR2 SYGVKD. Concerning this clone itself: Its target is unknown.

Sequenced by immunoSEQ multiplex PCR; TCRdb stores in-frame clones only, minus some. This sample carries 70,000 to 100,000 clones, 70% to 90% of them seen once, and the ten largest clones take about 1.9%. Findings of the study overall: Mean expanded clone counts were higher in CD8+ than CD4+ T cells.

The sequencing here drew on CD4+ or CD8+ T cells sorted from blood, taken in a trial of the OX40 agonist ivuxolimab. The sequence derives from an adult with an advanced solid tumor such as melanoma, head and neck, liver or kidney cancer. The chain joins TRBV10-3 to TRBJ2-3, with TRBD1 matching 9 bases. CDR3 in DNA: TGTGCCAACTCCGGGACAGGGAAAGATACGCAGTATTTT. It translates to CANSGTGKDTQYF.